This entry lists 8 T cell receptor delta chains sequenced from one sample in a study of gamma-delta T cells after stem cell transplantation. TCRdb called clones from the RT-PCR reads again using CATT. The sample lists around 2,300 delta-chain clones; approximately 2.5% were seen once. The sequencing sample was made of gamma-delta T cells. The source is a human donor. It is not recorded whose cells these are; they may come from a transplant donor.

This clone is medium-sized within its sample. V and J are TRDV2 and TRDJ1; 11 nucleotides align to TRDD3. Looked up from germline, CDR1 is GEAIGNYY and CDR2 is EKD. Trimming at V came to 3 bases and at J to 2 bases, leaving 7 bases not matched to a gene. The CDR3 loop spans 16 amino acids. Written as DNA, the CDR3 is TGTGCCTGTGACTCCGTACTGGGGGATATGACCGATAAACTCATCTTT. Its translation is CACDSVLGDMTDKLIF.

This chain uses TRDV2 with TRDJ1; TRDD3 aligns across 11 bases. Germline CDR1 and CDR2: GEAIGNYY and EKD. The J segment lost 0 bases and the V segment lost 0 bases, leaving 11 bases of the junction unmatched. This CDR3 comprises 19 residues. CDR3 sequence reads: CACDTVVGDTRDNTDKLIF. CDR3 DNA sequence: TGTGCCTGTGACACCGTGGTGGGGGATACGCGGGACAACACCGATAAACTCATCTTT.

This clone was detected only a few times. In the same sample, other DNA sequences code for this CDR3. The rearrangement joins TRDV2 to TRDJ1, with 13 positions matching TRDD3. J lost 1 base, V lost 0 bases, and 7 bases had no gene match. CDR1 is GEAIGNYY and CDR2 is EKD in the germline V gene. The CDR3 runs to 18 residues. CDR3 sequence reads: CACDTLLGDTRGTDKLIF. DNA of the CDR3: TGTGCCTGTGACACCTTACTGGGGGATACGCGGGGCACCGATAAACTCATCTTT.

This chain uses TRDV2 with TRDJ1, with 9 bases lining up with TRDD3. The CDR3 sequence is 17 residues long. The V gene's germline CDR1 is GEAIGNYY and CDR2 EKD. Unmatched junction bases numbered 7, after V lost 0 bases and J lost 0 bases. The CDR3 nucleotides are TGTGCCTGTGACACCTTGGGGGATAAGGGGAACACCGATAAACTCATCTTT. Encoded protein: CACDTLGDKGNTDKLIF.

This clone rates as medium-sized. V and J are TRDV2 and TRDJ1, with D possibly matching TRDD3 (5 bases). Between the trimmed V and J ends, which lost 0 bases and 2 bases, there was a span of 9 bases. The CDR3 has 14 residues. CDR1 and CDR2 from the germline V gene are GEAIGNYY and EKD. The CDR3 loop reads CACDTVTGTDKLIF. The CDR3 DNA reads as TGTGCCTGTGACACCGTCACTGGAACCGATAAACTCATCTTT.

Details on this clone: A much bigger clone sits one base away, suggesting this may be a read error. V is TRDV2 and J is TRDJ1; 8 bases are a match to TRDD3. Germline V gene data show CDR1 as GEAIGNYY and CDR2 as EKD. CDR3 size: 17 residues. The junction had 13 bases not matched to a gene; V was cut back by 5 bases and J by 0 bases. In nucleotides, the CDR3 is TGTGCCTGTGGCCCCCTGGGGGAGACAAGGTACACCGATAAACTCATCTTT. Its translation is CACGPLGETRYTDKLIF.

In its sample, this clone is medium-sized. The V gene is TRDV2, the J gene TRDJ1; TRDD3 agrees at 9 bases. V was pared by 2 bases and J by 1 base, with 7 bases of the junction left unmatched. The CDR3 loop spans 16 amino acids. CDR1 GEAIGNYY and CDR2 EKD come from the germline V gene. The CDR3 reads CACDNLLGDGTDKLIF. CDR3 in DNA: TGTGCCTGTGACAATCTACTGGGGGACGGCACCGATAAACTCATCTTT.

The chain uses TRDV2 and TRDJ1; 9 bases fit TRDD3. Germline lookup yields CDR1 GEAIGNYY and CDR2 EKD. V gave up 3 bases and J gave up 0 bases; unmatched junction bases: 19. CDR3 length: 20 amino acids. CDR3: CACDLLNPPTGGLDTDKLIF. CDR3 coding DNA: TGTGCCTGTGACTTACTGAATCCACCTACTGGGGGACTGGACACCGATAAACTCATCTTT.